This TCR beta chain was profiled in a study of long-term antiretroviral therapy in people with HIV. Study background: A decade or so separates the oldest specimens from the later 2015 immediate-ART recommendation. Study-level results: Clones with expansion before ART led the repertoire at all time points.

Concerning this clone: Its matching antigen is unknown.

In each sample, about 0.95-10 million cryopreserved PBMC were present before DNA extraction. Investigators performed immunoSEQ version v3.0 at survey level. Per sample, sequencing targeted about 40,000-55,000 T-cell genomes. Only in-frame clones appear in the TCRdb table, and some are missing; sequencing was by immunoSEQ multiplex PCR. The data show about 36,000 clones, 80% seen once. The source was unsorted PBMCs, collected 3.4 years after starting antiretroviral therapy. This sequence was found in a man aged 30 to 39 with HIV.

The CDR3 loop is CASVGGNEQFF. DNA of the CDR3: TGTGCCAGCGTGGGGGGCAATGAGCAGTTCTTC. This rearrangement joins TRBV13 to TRBJ2-1; maybe TRBD2 (6 bases). Germline CDR1 and CDR2: PRHDT and FYEKMQ (reference sequence). V lost 8 bases to trimming and J lost 6 bases, with 8 bases between them. The CDR3 has 11 amino acids. Supplemented by reference TRBV13 and TRBJ2-1, the full variable domain reads AAGVIQSPRHLIKEKRETATLKCYPIPRHDTVYWYQQGPGQDPQFLISFYEKMQSDKGSIPDRFSAQQFSDYHSELNMSSLELGDSALYFCASVGGNEQFFGPGTRLTVL.